The 9 T cell receptor beta chains below were found in one sample sequenced in a study of cytomegalovirus exposure and HLA in healthy donors. Produced via immunoSEQ multiplex PCR; TCRdb's table is partial and in-frame only. The table lists about 110,000 clones, 70% to 90% of them singletons. Sequenced: PBMCs. The receptors here all came from a woman aged 25 to 39 in good health and CMV-seropositive.

The rearrangement joins TRBV4-2 to TRBJ1-3, with TRBD1 matching 8 bases. V lost 3 bases and J lost 1; bases outside the gene matches: 2. In germline, CDR1 is LGHNA, CDR2 YNFKEQ. The length of the CDR3 is 15 residues. CDR3: CASSHRQGSGNTIYF. The DNA for the CDR3 is TGTGCCAGCAGCCACAGACAGGGGTCTGGAAACACCATATATTTT.

This chain links TRBV4-1 with TRBJ1-2; tentative D call: TRBD1 (6 bases). The CDR3 is made up of 16 amino acids. V was pared by 5 bases and J by 1 base, with 17 bases between. Germline V gene data show CDR1 as MGHRA and CDR2 as YSYEKL. The CDR3 is CASSANAGAGNYGYTF. The CDR3, as DNA: TGCGCCAGCAGCGCCAACGCAGGGGCCGGTAACTATGGCTACACCTTC.

The chain links TRBV30 to TRBJ1-1; TRBD1 might be the D (6 bases). The CDR3 covers 13 residues. Trimming took off 8 bases at V and 1 base at J, with 14 bases between the two ends. Germline V gene data show CDR1 as GTSNPN and CDR2 as SVGIG (reference sequence). The CDR3 DNA follows: TGTGCCAGTAACAGGGTAAGGAACACTGAAGCTTTCTTT. Translating it yields CASNRVRNTEAFF.

The V call is TRBV9, the J call TRBJ1-4; D is ambiguous. Germline V gives CDR1 SGDLS, CDR2 YYNGEE. Deletions cut 0 bases from V and 6 bases from J, with 12 bases between. The CDR3 has 15 residues. The CDR3: CASSVAEARDEKLFF. The CDR3 DNA sequence: TGTGCCAGCAGCGTAGCGGAGGCGCGAGATGAAAAACTGTTTTTT. Full variable domain (outside the CDR3, taken from reference TRBV9 and TRBJ1-4): DSGVTQTPKHLITATGQRVTLRCSPRSGDLSVYWYQQSLDQGLQFLIQYYNGEERAKGNILERFSAQQFPDLHSELNLSSLELGDSALYFCASSVAEARDEKLFFGSGTQLSVL.

The V and J genes are TRBV4-1 and TRBJ1-2, with TRBD1 matching over 9 bases. J was trimmed by 4 bases and V by 1 base; bases with no gene match: 13. The CDR3 sequence is 18 residues long. The germline CDR1 and CDR2 sequences are MGHRA and YSYEKL. CDR3 protein: CASSQVLAGTGIFYGYTF. DNA for the CDR3: TGCGCCAGCAGCCAAGTTTTGGCGGGGACAGGGATTTTCTATGGCTACACCTTC.

V is TRBV30 and J is TRBJ1-4, with no clear D. The V end lost 3 bases, the J end lost 4 bases, and 6 bases lay between the germline ends. Germline CDR1 reads GTSNPN; CDR2 reads SVGIG (reference sequence). This CDR3 is 12 amino acids long. This chain's CDR3 is CAWRRSNEKLFF. DNA of the CDR3: TGTGCCTGGAGACGGAGTAATGAAAAACTGTTTTTT.

The rearrangement joins TRBV6-5 to TRBJ2-6; maybe TRBD2 (5 bases). V gave up 6 bases and J gave up 0 bases, with 9 bases separating them. The CDR3 is made up of 15 amino acids. Germline-derived CDR1 and CDR2 are MNHEY and SVGAGI. The CDR3 bases are TGTGCCAGCAGCCCGGGGAGCTCTGGGGCCAACGTCCTGACTTTC. Protein product: CASSPGSSGANVLTF.

V is TRBV19 and J is TRBJ1-6, with TRBD1 matching 7 bases. With 3 bases clipped from V and 10 bases from J, the junction kept 9 bases outside the gene matches. The CDR3 contains 15 residues. Germline V gene sequence: CDR1 LNHDA, CDR2 SQIVND (reference sequence). This CDR3 is CASSISQGVRSPLHF. CDR3 nucleotide sequence: TGTGCCAGTAGTATTTCGCAGGGGGTACGGTCACCCCTCCACTTT.

In DNA form, the CDR3 reads TGTGCCAGCAGTTACAAAGAGAGGGAAAAACTGTTTTTT. Translated, it gives CASSYKEREKLFF. This sequence joins TRBV6-5 and TRBJ1-4; D is unclear. This CDR3 comprises 13 residues. The ends were cut back, 2 bases at V and 8 bases at J, with 9 bases in the middle. Germline V gene sequence: CDR1 MNHEY, CDR2 SVGAGI.